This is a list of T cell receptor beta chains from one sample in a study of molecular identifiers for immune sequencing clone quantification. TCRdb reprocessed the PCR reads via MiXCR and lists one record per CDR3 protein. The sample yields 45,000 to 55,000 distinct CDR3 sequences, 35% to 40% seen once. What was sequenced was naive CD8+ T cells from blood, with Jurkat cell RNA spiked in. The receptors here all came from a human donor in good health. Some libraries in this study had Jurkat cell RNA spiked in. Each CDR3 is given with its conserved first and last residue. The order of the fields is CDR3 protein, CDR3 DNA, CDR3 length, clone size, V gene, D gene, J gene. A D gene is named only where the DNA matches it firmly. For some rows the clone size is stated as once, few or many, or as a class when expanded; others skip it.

CDR3 protein: CASSGGTQYF
CDR3 DNA: TGTGCCAGCAGCGGAGGTACCCAGTACTTC
CDR3 length: 10
clone size: few
V gene: TRBV12-3/TRBV12-4
D gene: NA
J gene: TRBJ2-5

CDR3 protein: CACSPGLVWNQPQLF
CDR3 DNA: TGTGCCTGTAGCCCCGGACTGGTTTGGAATCAGCCCCAGCTTTTT
CDR3 length: 15
clone size: NA
V gene: TRBV19
D gene: NA
J gene: TRBJ1-5

CDR3 protein: CATRDSLSNYGYTF
CDR3 DNA: TGTGCCACCAGAGATTCCCTAAGTAACTATGGCTACACCTTC
CDR3 length: 14
clone size: NA
V gene: TRBV24-1
D gene: NA
J gene: TRBJ1-2

CDR3 protein: CASSQRGQGGEKLFF
CDR3 DNA: TGTGCCAGCAGTCAACGGGGACAGGGTGGTGAAAAACTGTTTTTT
CDR3 length: 15
clone size: few
V gene: TRBV12-3/TRBV12-4
D gene: TRBD1
J gene: TRBJ1-4

CDR3 protein: CASCFLAGKAGELFF
CDR3 DNA: NA
CDR3 length: 15
clone size: once
V gene: TRBV28
D gene: NA
J gene: TRBJ2-2

CDR3 protein: CASSLDGLAGFTDTQYF
CDR3 DNA: TGTGCCAGCAGCTTAGACGGACTAGCGGGATTCACAGATACGCAGTATTTT
CDR3 length: 17
clone size: many
V gene: TRBV7-9
D gene: TRBD2
J gene: TRBJ2-3

CDR3 protein: CASRAGVELYF
CDR3 DNA: TGTGCCAGCAGAGCAGGCGTCGAGCTGTACTTC
CDR3 length: 11
clone size: NA
V gene: TRBV28
D gene: NA
J gene: TRBJ2-7

CDR3 protein: CSVRTGTYTGTQYF
CDR3 DNA: TGCAGCGTTAGGACCGGGACCTACACAGGTACGCAGTATTTT
CDR3 length: 14
clone size: NA
V gene: TRBV29-1
D gene: NA
J gene: TRBJ2-3

CDR3 protein: CASPGPSYEQYF
CDR3 DNA: TGTGCCAGCCCGGGACCCTCCTACGAGCAGTACTTC
CDR3 length: 12
clone size: NA
V gene: TRBV6-1
D gene: NA
J gene: TRBJ2-7

CDR3 protein: CASSQDVGRDTGELFF
CDR3 DNA: TGTGCCAGCAGCCAAGACGTCGGGAGAGACACCGGGGAGCTGTTTTTT
CDR3 length: 16
clone size: NA
V gene: TRBV3-1
D gene: NA
J gene: TRBJ2-2

CDR3 protein: CASRPRQSNQPQHF
CDR3 DNA: TGTGCCAGCAGACCTAGACAGAGCAATCAGCCCCAGCATTTT
CDR3 length: 14
clone size: many
V gene: TRBV6-2/TRBV6-3
D gene: NA
J gene: TRBJ1-5

CDR3 protein: CASSDGGRGVEQYF
CDR3 DNA: TGTGCCAGCTCCGACGGCGGTCGGGGGGTGGAGCAGTACTTC
CDR3 length: 14
clone size: many
V gene: TRBV6-5
D gene: TRBD2
J gene: TRBJ2-7

CDR3 protein: CASSEVSNTGELFF
CDR3 DNA: TGTGCCAGTAGCGAGGTATCGAACACCGGGGAGCTGTTTTTT
CDR3 length: 14
clone size: many
V gene: TRBV19
D gene: NA
J gene: TRBJ2-2

CDR3 protein: CASSPESSEQYF
CDR3 DNA: TGTGCCAGCAGCCCCGAATCCTCCGAGCAGTACTTC
CDR3 length: 12
clone size: NA
V gene: TRBV11-2
D gene: NA
J gene: TRBJ2-7

CDR3 protein: CASGGNTGELVF
CDR3 DNA: TGTGCCAGCGGAGGCAACACCGGGGAGCTGGTTTTT
CDR3 length: 12
clone size: NA
V gene: TRBV7-8
D gene: NA
J gene: TRBJ2-2

CDR3 protein: CAGSLRGSASLIGDTQYF
CDR3 DNA: TGTGCCGGCAGCTTAAGGGGGTCGGCTAGTCTGATTGGAGATACGCAGTATTTT
CDR3 length: 18
clone size: NA
V gene: TRBV7-2
D gene: NA
J gene: TRBJ2-3

CDR3 protein: CASGWGTSKGTDTQYF
CDR3 DNA: TGTGCTAGTGGTTGGGGGACTAGCAAAGGCACAGATACGCAGTATTTT
CDR3 length: 16
clone size: few
V gene: TRBV12-5
D gene: TRBD2
J gene: TRBJ2-3

CDR3 protein: CASSPRDPYEQYF
CDR3 DNA: TGTGCCAGCAGCCCACGGGACCCCTACGAGCAGTACTTC
CDR3 length: 13
clone size: few
V gene: TRBV13
D gene: NA
J gene: TRBJ2-7

CDR3 protein: CASSPRVLFSYEQYF
CDR3 DNA: TGTGCCAGCAGCCCTAGGGTCCTTTTCTCCTACGAGCAGTACTTC
CDR3 length: 15
clone size: few
V gene: TRBV7-9
D gene: NA
J gene: TRBJ2-7

CDR3 protein: CASSLVLVAGAEETQYF
CDR3 DNA: TGTGCCAGCAGCTTAGTCTTGGTAGCGGGAGCGGAAGAGACCCAGTACTTC
CDR3 length: 17
clone size: many
V gene: TRBV7-2
D gene: TRBD2
J gene: TRBJ2-5

CDR3 protein: CSARDVLRFPAGPYTGELFF
CDR3 DNA: TGCAGTGCTAGAGATGTCCTCCGCTTTCCAGCGGGACCTTACACCGGGGAGCTGTTTTTT
CDR3 length: 20
clone size: few
V gene: TRBV20-1
D gene: TRBD2
J gene: TRBJ2-2

CDR3 protein: CASSGRHGPSAGELFF
CDR3 DNA: TGCGCCAGCAGCGGGAGACATGGCCCTTCGGCCGGGGAGCTGTTTTTT
CDR3 length: 16
clone size: few
V gene: TRBV5-1
D gene: NA
J gene: TRBJ2-2

CDR3 protein: CASSAPLALSYNEQFF
CDR3 DNA: TGTGCCAGTAGTGCCCCACTAGCGCTCTCCTACAATGAGCAGTTCTTC
CDR3 length: 16
clone size: few
V gene: TRBV19
D gene: TRBD2
J gene: TRBJ2-1

CDR3 protein: CASSWVPAGFPPDTQYF
CDR3 DNA: TGTGCCAGCAGTTGGGTTCCGGCAGGATTTCCCCCAGATACGCAGTATTTT
CDR3 length: 17
clone size: many
V gene: TRBV27
D gene: NA
J gene: TRBJ2-3

CDR3 protein: CASSISTVSNQPQHF
CDR3 DNA: TGTGCCAGCAGTATCTCGACGGTAAGCAATCAGCCCCAGCATTTT
CDR3 length: 15
clone size: few
V gene: TRBV6-2/TRBV6-3
D gene: NA
J gene: TRBJ1-5

CDR3 protein: CASSLWTEETQYF
CDR3 DNA: TGTGCCAGCAGTCTTTGGACGGAAGAGACCCAGTACTTC
CDR3 length: 13
clone size: medium-sized
V gene: TRBV14
D gene: NA
J gene: TRBJ2-5

CDR3 protein: CSVVSGSNQPQHF
CDR3 DNA: TGCAGCGTTGTTTCCGGTAGCAATCAGCCCCAGCATTTT
CDR3 length: 13
clone size: many
V gene: TRBV29-1
D gene: NA
J gene: TRBJ1-5